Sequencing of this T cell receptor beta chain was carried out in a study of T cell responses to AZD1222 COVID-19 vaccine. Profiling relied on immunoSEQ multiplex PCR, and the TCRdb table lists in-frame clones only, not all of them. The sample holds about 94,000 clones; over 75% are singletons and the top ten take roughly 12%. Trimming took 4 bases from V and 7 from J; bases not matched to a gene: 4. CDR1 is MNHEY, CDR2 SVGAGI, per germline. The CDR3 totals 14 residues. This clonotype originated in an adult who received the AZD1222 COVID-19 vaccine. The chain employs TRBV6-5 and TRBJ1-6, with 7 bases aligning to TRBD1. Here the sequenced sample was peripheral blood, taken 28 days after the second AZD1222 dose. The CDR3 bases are TGTGCCAGCAGTTTAAGACAGGGAAATTCACCCCTCCACTTT. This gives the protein CASSLRQGNSPLHF.